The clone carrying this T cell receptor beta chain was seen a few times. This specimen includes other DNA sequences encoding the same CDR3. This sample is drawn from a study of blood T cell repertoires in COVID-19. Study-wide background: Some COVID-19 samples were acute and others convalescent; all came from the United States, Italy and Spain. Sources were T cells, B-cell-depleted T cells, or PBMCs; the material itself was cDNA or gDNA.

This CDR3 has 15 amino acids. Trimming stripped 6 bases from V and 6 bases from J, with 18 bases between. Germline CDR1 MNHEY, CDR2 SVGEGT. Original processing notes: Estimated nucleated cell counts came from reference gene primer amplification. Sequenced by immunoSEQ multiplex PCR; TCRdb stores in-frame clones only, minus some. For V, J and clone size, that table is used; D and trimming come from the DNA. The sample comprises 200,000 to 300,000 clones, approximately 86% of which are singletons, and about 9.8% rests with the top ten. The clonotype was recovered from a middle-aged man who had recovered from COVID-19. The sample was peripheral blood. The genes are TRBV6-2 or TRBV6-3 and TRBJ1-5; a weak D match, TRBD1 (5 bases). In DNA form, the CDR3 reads TGTGCCAGCAGCAACGGGGGGGGTTTGGGTCAGCCCCAGCATTTT. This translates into CASSNGGGLGQPQHF.